This entry features one T cell receptor (beta chain) sequence. Its matching antigen is unknown. Measured with immunoSEQ multiplex PCR; TCRdb has only the in-frame clones, and not every one. The table lists about 64,000 clones, 81% of them singletons. The data originate from a study of T cells in localized non-small cell lung cancer. With 1 base removed from V and 2 bases from J, the gap between germline ends came to 15 bases. This CDR3 has 18 residues. Germline V gene sequence: CDR1 LNHDA, CDR2 SQIVND (reference sequence). Study findings and constraints: Longer overall survival was seen with higher T cell density measured in blood. Adjacent lung exhibited a median of 57 among the 100 most abundant tumor clones. Only one tumor region was sequenced, so heterogeneity remains possible.

The genes are TRBV19 and TRBJ2-6; tentative D call: TRBD2 (6 bases). The sequence was collected from a man aged 35-69 years with stage II lung adenocarcinoma. Specimen: PBMCs, collected before any cancer treatment. The CDR3 sequence: CASSIASGGATGANVLTF. The CDR3 DNA follows: TGTGCCAGTAGTATAGCCTCAGGCGGGGCCACTGGGGCCAACGTCCTGACTTTC.